This TCR beta chain comes out of a study of blood T cell repertoires in COVID-19. On the study more broadly: From T cells, B-cell-depleted T cells, or PBMCs came the material, which was cDNA or gDNA.

This study enrolled people aged roughly 18 to 89 from roughly 24 US geographic areas. Participant-given clinical history determined each cohort assignment. Recovery among Cohort 3 donors was established by two negative PCRs, clearance, or symptom resolution. Germline CDR1 SSHAT, CDR2 FNYEAQ (reference sequence). This CDR3 contains 15 residues. Concerning this clone itself: The junction departs from germline at one end; a sequencing error may be responsible.

Clones were sequenced by immunoSEQ multiplex PCR, and TCRdb holds only the in-frame ones, with some missing. The sample consists of roughly 190,000 clones, about 91% of them appearing once. This chain links TRBV7-7 with TRBJ2-7; 8 bases are shared with TRBD2. The sample consisted of PBMCs or T cells enriched from blood (not recorded which). This sequence originates from a woman aged 18-30 years who had recovered from COVID-19. CDR3 nucleotides: TGTGCTAGCAGCTTAGGAACTAGCGGCTCCTACGAGCAGTACTTC. Protein sequence: CASSLGTSGSYEQYF.